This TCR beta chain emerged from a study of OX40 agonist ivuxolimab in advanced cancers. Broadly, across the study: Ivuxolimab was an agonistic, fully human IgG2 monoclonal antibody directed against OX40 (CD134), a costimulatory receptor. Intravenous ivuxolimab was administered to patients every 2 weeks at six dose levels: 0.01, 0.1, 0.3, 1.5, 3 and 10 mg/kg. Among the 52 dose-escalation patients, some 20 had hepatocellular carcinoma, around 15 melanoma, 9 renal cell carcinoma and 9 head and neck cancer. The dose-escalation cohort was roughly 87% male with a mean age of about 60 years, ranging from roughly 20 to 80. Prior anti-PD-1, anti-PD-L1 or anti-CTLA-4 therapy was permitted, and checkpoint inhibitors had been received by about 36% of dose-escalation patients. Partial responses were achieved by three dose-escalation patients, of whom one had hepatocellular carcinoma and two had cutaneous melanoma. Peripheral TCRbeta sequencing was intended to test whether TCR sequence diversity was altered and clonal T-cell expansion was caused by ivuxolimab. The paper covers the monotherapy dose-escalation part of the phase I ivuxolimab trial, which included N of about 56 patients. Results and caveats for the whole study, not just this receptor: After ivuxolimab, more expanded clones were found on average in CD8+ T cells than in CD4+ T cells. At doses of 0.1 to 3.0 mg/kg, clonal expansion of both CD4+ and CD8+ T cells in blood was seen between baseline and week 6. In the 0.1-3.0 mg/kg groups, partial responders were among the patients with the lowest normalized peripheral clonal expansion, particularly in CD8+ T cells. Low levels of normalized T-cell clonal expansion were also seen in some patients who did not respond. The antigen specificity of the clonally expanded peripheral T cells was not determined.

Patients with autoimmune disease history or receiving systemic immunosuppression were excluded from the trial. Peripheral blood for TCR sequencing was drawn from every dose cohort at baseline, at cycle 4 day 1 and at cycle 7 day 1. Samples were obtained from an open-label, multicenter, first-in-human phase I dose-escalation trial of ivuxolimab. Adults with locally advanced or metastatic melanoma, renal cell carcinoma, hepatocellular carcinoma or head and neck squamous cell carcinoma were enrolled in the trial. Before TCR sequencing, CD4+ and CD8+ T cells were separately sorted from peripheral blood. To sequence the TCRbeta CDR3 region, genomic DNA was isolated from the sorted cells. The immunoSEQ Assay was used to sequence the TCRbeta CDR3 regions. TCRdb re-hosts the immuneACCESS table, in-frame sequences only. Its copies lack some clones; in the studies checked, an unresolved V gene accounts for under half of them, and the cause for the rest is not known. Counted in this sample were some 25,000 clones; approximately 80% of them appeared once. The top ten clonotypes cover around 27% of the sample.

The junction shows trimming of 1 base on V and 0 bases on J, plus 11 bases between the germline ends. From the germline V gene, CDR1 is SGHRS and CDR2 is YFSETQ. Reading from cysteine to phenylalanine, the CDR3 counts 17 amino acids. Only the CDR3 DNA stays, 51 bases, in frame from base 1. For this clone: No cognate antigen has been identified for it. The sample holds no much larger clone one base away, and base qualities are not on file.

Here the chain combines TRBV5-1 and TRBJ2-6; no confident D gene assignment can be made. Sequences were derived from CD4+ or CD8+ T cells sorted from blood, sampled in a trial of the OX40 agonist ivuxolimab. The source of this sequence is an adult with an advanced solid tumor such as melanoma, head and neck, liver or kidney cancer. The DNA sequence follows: TGCGCCAGCAGCTTGATGCTTGGCCTCTCTGGGGCCAACGTCCTGACTTTC. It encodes CASSLMLGLSGANVLTF. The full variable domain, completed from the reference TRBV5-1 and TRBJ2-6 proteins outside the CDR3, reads KAGVTQTPRYLIKTRGQQVTLSCSPISGHRSVSWYQQTPGQGLQFLFEYFSETQRNKGNFPGRFSGRQFSNSRSEMNVSTLELGDSALYLCASSLMLGLSGANVLTFGAGSRLTVL.